This TCR beta chain was captured by sequencing in a study of blood T cell repertoires in COVID-19. The wider study: Researchers got acute and convalescent COVID-19 samples from the United States, Italy and Spain.

This clone was seen more than once but under ten times. In the original workflow: Counts of nucleated cells, estimated from reference gene primer amplification, were obtained. Here immunoSEQ multiplex PCR was the method, and the copy in TCRdb shows in-frame clones only, minus some. For V, J and clone size, that table is used; D and trimming come from the DNA. The table lists 45,000 to 50,000 clones, around 85% of them singletons. Sequenced sample: peripheral blood. This receptor was obtained from a human donor in a cohort sampled during active COVID-19.

This CDR3 reads CASSFASSGNTIYF. The CDR3 DNA reads TGTGCCAGTAGTTTTGCCAGCTCTGGAAACACCATATATTTT. The chain links TRBV19 to TRBJ1-3; D not resolved. The CDR3 consists of 14 residues. Germline CDR1 reads LNHDA; CDR2 reads SQIVND (reference sequence). V lost 5 bases to trimming and J lost 0 bases, with 8 bases between them.